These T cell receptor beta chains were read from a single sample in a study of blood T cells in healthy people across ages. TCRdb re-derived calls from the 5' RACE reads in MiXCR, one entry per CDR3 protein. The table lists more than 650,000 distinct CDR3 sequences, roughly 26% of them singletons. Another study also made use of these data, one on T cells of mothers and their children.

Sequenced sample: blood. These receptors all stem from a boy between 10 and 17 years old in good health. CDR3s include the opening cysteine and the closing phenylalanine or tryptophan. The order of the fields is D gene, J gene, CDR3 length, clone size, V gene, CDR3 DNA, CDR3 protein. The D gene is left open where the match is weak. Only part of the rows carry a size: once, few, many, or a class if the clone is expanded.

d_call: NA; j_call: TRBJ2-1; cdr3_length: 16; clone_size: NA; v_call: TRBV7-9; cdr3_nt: TGTGCCAGCCAGAGCGGGACAGGCAGCTCCTACAATGAGCAGTTCTTC; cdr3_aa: CASQSGTGSSYNEQFF
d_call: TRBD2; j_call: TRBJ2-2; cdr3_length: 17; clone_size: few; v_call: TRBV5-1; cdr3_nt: TGCGCCAGCAGCGCCCCCGTGGTAGCGGGATACACCGGGGAGCTGTTTTTT; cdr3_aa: CASSAPVVAGYTGELFF
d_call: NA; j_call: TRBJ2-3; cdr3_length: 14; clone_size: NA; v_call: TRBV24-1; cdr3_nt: TGTGCCACCAGTGTCGCCGGGAGCGAGTCTACGCAGTATTTT; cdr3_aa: CATSVAGSESTQYF
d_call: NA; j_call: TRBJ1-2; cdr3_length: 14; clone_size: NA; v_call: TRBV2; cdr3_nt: TGTGCCAGCAGTGAATCCCTAGGCAACTATGGCTACACCTTC; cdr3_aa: CASSESLGNYGYTF
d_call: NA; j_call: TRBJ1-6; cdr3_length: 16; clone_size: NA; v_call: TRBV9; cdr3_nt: TGTGCCAGCAGCGTAGGAGGGAGCTCCTATAATTCACCCCTCCACTTT; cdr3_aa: CASSVGGSSYNSPLHF
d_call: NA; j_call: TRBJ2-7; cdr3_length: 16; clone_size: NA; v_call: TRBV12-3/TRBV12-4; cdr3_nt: TGTGCCAGCAGTTTTGTAAGCGCAGGGGCGCCCTACGAGCAGTACTTC; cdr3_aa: CASSFVSAGAPYEQYF
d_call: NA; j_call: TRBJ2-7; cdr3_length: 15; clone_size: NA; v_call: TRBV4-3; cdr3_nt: TGCGCCAGCAGCCACCAAGACGGGGGCGCGTACGAGCAGTACTTC; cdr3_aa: CASSHQDGGAYEQYF
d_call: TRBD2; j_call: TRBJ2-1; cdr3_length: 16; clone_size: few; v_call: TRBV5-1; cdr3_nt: TGCGCCAGCAGCCGCCGAACTAGCGGGGGCCCCAATGAGCAGTTCTTC; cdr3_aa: CASSRRTSGGPNEQFF
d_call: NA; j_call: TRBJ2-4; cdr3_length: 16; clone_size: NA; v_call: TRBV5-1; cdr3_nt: TGCGCCAGCAGCTTGGCCTTTGGAGGGGCCCTAAACATTCAGTACTTC; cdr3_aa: CASSLAFGGALNIQYF
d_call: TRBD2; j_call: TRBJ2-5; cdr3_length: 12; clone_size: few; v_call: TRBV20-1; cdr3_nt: TGCAGTGCTCGGGGGGTCGCAGAGACCCAGTACTTC; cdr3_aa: CSARGVAETQYF
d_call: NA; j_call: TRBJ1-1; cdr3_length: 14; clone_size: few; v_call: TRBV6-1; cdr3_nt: TGTGCCAGCAGTATAATAGAGGGAGGGGGTGAAGCTTTCTTT; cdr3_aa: CASSIIEGGGEAFF
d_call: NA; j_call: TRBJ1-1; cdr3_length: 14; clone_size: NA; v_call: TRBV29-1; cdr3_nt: TGCAGCGTTGTCGGAGCCCGTGTGAACACTGAAGCTTTCTTT; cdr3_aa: CSVVGARVNTEAFF
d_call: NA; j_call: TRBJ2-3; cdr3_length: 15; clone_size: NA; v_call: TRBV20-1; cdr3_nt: TGCAGTGCTAGATCCCACAGGGCTAGCACAGATACGCAGTATTTT; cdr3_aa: CSARSHRASTDTQYF
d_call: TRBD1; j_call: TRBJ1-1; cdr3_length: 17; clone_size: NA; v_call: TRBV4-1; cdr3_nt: TGCGCCAGCAGCCAAGTGGGGGGGAGGGGGCGCGGGACTGAAGCTTTCTTT; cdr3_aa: CASSQVGGRGRGTEAFF
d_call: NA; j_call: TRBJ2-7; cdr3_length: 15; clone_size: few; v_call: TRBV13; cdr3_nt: TGTGCCAGCAGCCCGGGCGGGTCCCTCTCCTACGAGCAGTACTTC; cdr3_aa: CASSPGGSLSYEQYF
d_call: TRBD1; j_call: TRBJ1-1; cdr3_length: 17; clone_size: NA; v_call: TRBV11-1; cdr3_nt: TGTGCCAGCAGCTTCCCCCGGGATGACAGGGGGACCACTGAAGCTTTCTTT; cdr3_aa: CASSFPRDDRGTTEAFF
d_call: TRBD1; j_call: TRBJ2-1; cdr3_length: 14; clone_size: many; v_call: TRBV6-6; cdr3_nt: TGTGCCAGCAGCAGGGACAGGGCCTACAATGAGCAGTTCTTC; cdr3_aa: CASSRDRAYNEQFF
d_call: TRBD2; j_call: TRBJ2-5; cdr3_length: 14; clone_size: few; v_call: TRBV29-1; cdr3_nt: TGCAGCGAGCTGGGACTAGCGGGGGGTGAGACCCAGTACTTC; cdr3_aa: CSELGLAGGETQYF
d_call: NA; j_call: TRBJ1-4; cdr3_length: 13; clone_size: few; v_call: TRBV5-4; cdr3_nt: TGTGCCAGCAGCTTGTCCCAGAATGAAAAACTGTTTTTT; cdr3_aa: CASSLSQNEKLFF
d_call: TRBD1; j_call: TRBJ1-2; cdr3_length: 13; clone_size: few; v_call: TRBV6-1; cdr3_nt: TGTGCCGCCCGGGACAGCGGAATCTATGGCTACACCTTC; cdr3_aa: CAARDSGIYGYTF
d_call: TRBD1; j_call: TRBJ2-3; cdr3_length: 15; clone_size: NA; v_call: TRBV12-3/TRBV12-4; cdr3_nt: TGTGCCAGCAGTTTTCACAGGGGGGCCCCAGATACGCAATATTTT; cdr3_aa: CASSFHRGAPDTQYF
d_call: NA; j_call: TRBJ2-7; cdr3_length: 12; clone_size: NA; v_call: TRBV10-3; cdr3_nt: TGTGCCATCAGTGCGATAGGACCCGAGCAGTACTTC; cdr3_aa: CAISAIGPEQYF
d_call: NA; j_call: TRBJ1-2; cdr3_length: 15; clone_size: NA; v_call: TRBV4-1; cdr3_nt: TGCGCCAGCAGCCAACCCTCCGGGGGAGAGAATGACTACACCTTC; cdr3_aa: CASSQPSGGENDYTF
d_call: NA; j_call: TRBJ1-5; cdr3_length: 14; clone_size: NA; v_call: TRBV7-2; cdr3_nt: TGTGCCAGCAGCCCCGGGACATTCACAAAGCCCCAGCATTTT; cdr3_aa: CASSPGTFTKPQHF
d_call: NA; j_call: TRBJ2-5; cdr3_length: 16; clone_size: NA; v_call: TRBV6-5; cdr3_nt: TGTGCCAGCAGTTACAATTCACAGGGTGCACAAGAGACCCAGTACTTC; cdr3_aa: CASSYNSQGAQETQYF
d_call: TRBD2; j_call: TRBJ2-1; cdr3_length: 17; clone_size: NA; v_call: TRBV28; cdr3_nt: TGTGCCAGCATCCCGAGAATCATAGCGGGGGGTAACAATGAGCAGTTCTTC; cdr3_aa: CASIPRIIAGGNNEQFF
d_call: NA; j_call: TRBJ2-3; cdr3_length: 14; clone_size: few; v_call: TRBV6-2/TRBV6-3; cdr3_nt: TGTGCCAGTCGGGTCTTCCAAAAGGCAGATACGCAGTATTTT; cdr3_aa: CASRVFQKADTQYF
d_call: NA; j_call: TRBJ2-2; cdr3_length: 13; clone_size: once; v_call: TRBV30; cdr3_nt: TGTGCCTGCCCCCCCAAAAACACCGGGGAGCTGTTTTTT; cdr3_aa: CACPPKNTGELFF
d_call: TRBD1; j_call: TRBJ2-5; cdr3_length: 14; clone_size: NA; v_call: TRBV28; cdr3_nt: TGTGCCAGCAGGTGGCAGGGGACAGGAGAGACCCAGTACTTC; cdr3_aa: CASRWQGTGETQYF
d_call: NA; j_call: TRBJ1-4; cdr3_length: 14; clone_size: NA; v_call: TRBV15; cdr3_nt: TGTGCCACTCGAGCTAGGGGGGAACGTGAAAAACTGTTTTTT; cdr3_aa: CATRARGEREKLFF
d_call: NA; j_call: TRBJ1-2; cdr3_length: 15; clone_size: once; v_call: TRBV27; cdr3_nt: TGTGCCAGCAGTTTAGGCGGACGACTTAACTATGGCTACACCTTC; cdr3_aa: CASSLGGRLNYGYTF
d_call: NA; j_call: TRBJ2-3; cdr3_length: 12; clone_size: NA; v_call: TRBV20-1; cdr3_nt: TGCAGTGCTAGCAAGGCCGGGGATACGCAGTATTTT; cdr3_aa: CSASKAGDTQYF
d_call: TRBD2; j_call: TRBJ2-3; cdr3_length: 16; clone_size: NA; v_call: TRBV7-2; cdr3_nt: TGTGCCAGCAGCTCCGCTAGCGGGAGGGGGGCAGATACGCAGTATTTT; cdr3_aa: CASSSASGRGADTQYF
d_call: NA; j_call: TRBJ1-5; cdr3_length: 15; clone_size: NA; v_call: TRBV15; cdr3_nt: TGTGCCACCAGCAGAGATCGTAAGGGCAATCAGCCCCAGCATTTT; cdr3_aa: CATSRDRKGNQPQHF
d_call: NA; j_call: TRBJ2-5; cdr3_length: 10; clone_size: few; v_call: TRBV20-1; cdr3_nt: TGCAGTGTCCCGGGTCAGACCCAGTACTTC; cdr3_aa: CSVPGQTQYF
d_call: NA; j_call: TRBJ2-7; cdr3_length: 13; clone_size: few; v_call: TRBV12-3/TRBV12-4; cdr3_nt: TGTGCCAGCAGGATTTCTAGCTCCTACGAGCAGTACTTC; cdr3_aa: CASRISSSYEQYF
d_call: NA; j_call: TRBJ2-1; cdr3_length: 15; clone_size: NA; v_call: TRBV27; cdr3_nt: TGTGCCAGCAGGCGAAGAGGGTTGTCAGATAATGAGCAGTTCTTC; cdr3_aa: CASRRRGLSDNEQFF
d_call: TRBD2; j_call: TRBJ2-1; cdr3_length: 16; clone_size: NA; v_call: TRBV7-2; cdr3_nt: TGTGCCAGCAGCCCAGAGGGGACTAGCCTAGGCAATGAGCAGTTCTTC; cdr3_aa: CASSPEGTSLGNEQFF
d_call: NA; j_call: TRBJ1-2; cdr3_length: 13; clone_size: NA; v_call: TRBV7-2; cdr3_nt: TGTGCCAGCAGCCTGACACGGGCCCATGGCTACACCTTC; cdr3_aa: CASSLTRAHGYTF
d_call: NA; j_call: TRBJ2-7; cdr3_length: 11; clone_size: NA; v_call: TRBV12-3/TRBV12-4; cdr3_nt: TGTGCCAGCAGCCGGACCCTCGAGCAGTACTTC; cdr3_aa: CASSRTLEQYF
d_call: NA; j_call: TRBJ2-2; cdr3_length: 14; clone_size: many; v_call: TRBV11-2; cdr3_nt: TGTGCCAGCAGCTTAGTACGGGGTGCCGGGGAGCTGTTTTTT; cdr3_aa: CASSLVRGAGELFF
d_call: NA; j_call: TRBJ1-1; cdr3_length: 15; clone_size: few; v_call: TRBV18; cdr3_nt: TGTGCCAGCTCACCGGGGCATGTCATGAACACTGAAGCTTTCTTT; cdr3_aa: CASSPGHVMNTEAFF
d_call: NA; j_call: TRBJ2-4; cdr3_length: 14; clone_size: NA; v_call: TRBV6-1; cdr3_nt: TGTGCCAGCAGTGAACTGGAGACGAAAAACATTCAGTACTTC; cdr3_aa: CASSELETKNIQYF
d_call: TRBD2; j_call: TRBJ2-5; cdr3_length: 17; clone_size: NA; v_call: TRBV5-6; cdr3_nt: TGTGCCAGCAGCTTGCCCGGAGCGGGGGCCCAAGAGATGGCCCAGTACTTC; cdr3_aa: CASSLPGAGAQEMAQYF
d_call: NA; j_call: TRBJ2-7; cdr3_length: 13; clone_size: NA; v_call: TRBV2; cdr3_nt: TGTGCCAGCTACCGGGACTTAGCCTACGAGCAGTACTTC; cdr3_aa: CASYRDLAYEQYF
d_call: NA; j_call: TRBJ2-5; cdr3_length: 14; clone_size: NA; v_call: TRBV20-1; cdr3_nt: TGCAGTGCCCTAGGGGCAACTTCCGTAGAGACCCAGTACTTC; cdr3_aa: CSALGATSVETQYF
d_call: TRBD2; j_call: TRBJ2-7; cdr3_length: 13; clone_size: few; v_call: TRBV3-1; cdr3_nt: TGTGCCAACGCGGGACTAAGGCCCCTCGAGCAGTACTTC; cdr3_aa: CANAGLRPLEQYF
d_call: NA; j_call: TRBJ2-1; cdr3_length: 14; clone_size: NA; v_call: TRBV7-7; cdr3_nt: TGTGCCAGCAGCCCCAATTCCCGGTACAATGAGCAGTTCTTC; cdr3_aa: CASSPNSRYNEQFF
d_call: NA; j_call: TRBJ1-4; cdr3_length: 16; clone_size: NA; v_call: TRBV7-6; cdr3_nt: TGTGCCAGCAGCCCTAACCAGGGGCGGACAAATGAAAAACTGTTTTTT; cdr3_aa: CASSPNQGRTNEKLFF
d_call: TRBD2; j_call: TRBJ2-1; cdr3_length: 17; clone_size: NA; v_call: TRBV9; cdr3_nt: TGTGCCAGCAGCGTTTCCCTAGCGGGCCGAACCTACAATGAGCAGTTCTTC; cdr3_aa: CASSVSLAGRTYNEQFF
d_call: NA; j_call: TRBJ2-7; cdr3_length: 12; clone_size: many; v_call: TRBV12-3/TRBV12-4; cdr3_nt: TGTGCCAGCAGTTTCACACGAGACGAGCAGTACTTC; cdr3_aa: CASSFTRDEQYF
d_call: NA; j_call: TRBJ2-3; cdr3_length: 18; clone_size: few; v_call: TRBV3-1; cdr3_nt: TGTGCCAGCAGCCACGTACCTCGGGCGGGGGCGAGCACAGATACGCAGTATTTT; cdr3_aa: CASSHVPRAGASTDTQYF
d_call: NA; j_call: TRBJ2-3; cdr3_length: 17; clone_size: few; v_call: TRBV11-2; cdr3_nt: TGTGCCAGCAGCTTATTACCGCCGGGGTTGAGAGAAAATACGCAGTATTTT; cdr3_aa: CASSLLPPGLRENTQYF
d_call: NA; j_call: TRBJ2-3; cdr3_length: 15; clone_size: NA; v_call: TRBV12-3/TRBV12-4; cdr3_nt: TGTGCCAGCAGTTTAGGCCCCCGGCGCACAGATACGCAGTATTTT; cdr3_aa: CASSLGPRRTDTQYF
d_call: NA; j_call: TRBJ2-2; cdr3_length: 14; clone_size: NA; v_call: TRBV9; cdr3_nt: TGTGCCAGCAGGGCTAGCTTAGGGACCGGGGAGCTGTTTTTT; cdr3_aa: CASRASLGTGELFF
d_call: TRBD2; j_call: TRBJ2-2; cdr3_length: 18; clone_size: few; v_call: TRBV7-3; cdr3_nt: TGTGCCAGCAGCTTAGGCCACAGCGGGGGAAGGATTGGCGGGGAGCTGTTTTTT; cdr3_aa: CASSLGHSGGRIGGELFF
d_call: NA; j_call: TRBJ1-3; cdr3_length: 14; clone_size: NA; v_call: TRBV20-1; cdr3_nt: TGCAGTGCTAGAGTTAGGACAGAGGGAAACACCATATATTTT; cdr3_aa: CSARVRTEGNTIYF
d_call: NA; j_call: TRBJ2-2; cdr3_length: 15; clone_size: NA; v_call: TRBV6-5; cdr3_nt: TGTGCCAGCAACCGGGGGCCTAAAAACACCGGGGAGCTGTTTTTT; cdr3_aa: CASNRGPKNTGELFF
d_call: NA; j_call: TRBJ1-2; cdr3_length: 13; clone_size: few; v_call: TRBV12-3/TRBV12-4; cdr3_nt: TGTGCCAGCAGAACTCCGAGTTTGGATGGCTACACCTTC; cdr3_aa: CASRTPSLDGYTF
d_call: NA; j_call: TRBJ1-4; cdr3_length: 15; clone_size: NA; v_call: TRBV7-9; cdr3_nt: TGTGCCAGCAGTCCCTCAGGTGCAACTAATGAAAAACTGTTTTTT; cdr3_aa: CASSPSGATNEKLFF